The 24 T cell receptor beta chains presented below share a single source sample, sequenced in a study of blood T cell repertoires in COVID-19. Libraries were prepared by immunoSEQ multiplex PCR; TCRdb keeps only in-frame clonotypes and omits some of them. The sample records about 480,000 clones, around 87% being singletons. The sequencing input was PBMCs or T cells enriched from blood (not recorded which). Every receptor here comes from a woman in her forties who had recovered from COVID-19.

The chain links TRBV7-9 to TRBJ2-7; 8 bases agree with TRBD1. Germline V gene sequence: CDR1 SEHNR, CDR2 FQNEAQ (reference sequence). The CDR3 length is 14 residues. V gave up 2 bases and J gave up 4 bases; unmatched junction bases: 4. The CDR3 loop reads CASSLPGQEYEQYF. The CDR3 coding sequence is TGTGCCAGCAGCTTACCGGGACAGGAATACGAGCAGTACTTC.

The CDR3 here is CATSRSSMTRQETQYF. As DNA, the CDR3 is TGTGCCACCAGCAGATCCTCCATGACACGCCAAGAGACCCAGTACTTC. The rearrangement joins TRBV15 to TRBJ2-5; D is uncertain. The CDR3 loop spans 16 amino acids. Trimming removed 2 bases from V and 1 base from J, with 14 bases in between. CDR1 LNHNV and CDR2 YYDKDF come from the germline V gene (reference sequence).

This chain uses TRBV25-1 with TRBJ2-3; 12 bases are a match to TRBD2. This CDR3 contains 14 residues. Trimming cost V 11 bases and J 4 bases; bases outside gene matches: 7. Germline values: CDR1 MGHDK, CDR2 SYGVNS. CDR3 protein: CAGKTSGRADTQYF. Here the CDR3 DNA reads TGTGCCGGAAAGACTAGCGGGAGAGCAGATACGCAGTATTTT.

The chain combines TRBV25-1 with TRBJ2-2; D is perhaps TRBD2 (7 bases). The V and J ends lost 2 bases and 4 bases respectively, with 8 bases between them. The CDR3 contains 14 residues. Germline values: CDR1 MGHDK, CDR2 SYGVNS. The CDR3 is CASSERGGTGELFF. CDR3 sequence (DNA): TGTGCCAGCAGTGAAAGGGGGGGCACCGGGGAGCTGTTTTTT.

V and J are TRBV29-1 and TRBJ1-5; weak D call: TRBD1 (5 bases). Between the trimmed V and J ends, which lost 4 bases and 4 bases, there was a span of 11 bases. The CDR3 loop spans 13 amino acids. Germline V gives CDR1 SQVTM, CDR2 ANQGSEA. The CDR3 protein is CSVAGHLNQPQHF. In DNA, the CDR3 is TGCAGCGTTGCAGGGCACCTTAATCAGCCCCAGCATTTT.

This clone is a singleton in its sample. This chain connects TRBV10-2 to TRBJ2-2; a weak D match, TRBD2 (6 bases). The CDR3 is 13 amino acids. From germline, CDR1 is WSHSY and CDR2 SAAADI. Trimming removed 6 bases at V and 4 bases at J, with 9 bases between. In nucleotides, the CDR3 is TGCGCCAGCAGGCCGGGACTCACCGGGGAGCTGTTTTTT. The encoded protein is CASRPGLTGELFF.

The chain recombines TRBV10-2 with TRBJ1-6, with D possibly TRBD1 on 6 matching bases. In germline, CDR1 is WSHSY, CDR2 SAAADI. The V and J ends lost 3 bases and 10 bases respectively, with 10 bases between them. There are 13 residues in the CDR3. DNA of the CDR3: TGCGCCAGCAGTGAAAGCAGGGGATCACCCCTCCACTTT. Its translation: CASSESRGSPLHF.

The gene calls are TRBV5-4 and TRBJ1-4, with 7 bases lining up with TRBD1. The V gene end was trimmed by 5 bases and the J gene end by 0 bases; junction bases not matched to a gene: 10. The V gene's germline CDR1 is SGHNT and CDR2 YYREEE (reference sequence). The CDR3 spans 17 residues. The CDR3 loop is CASRPEGASTTNEKLFF. The CDR3 region has the DNA TGTGCCAGCAGGCCGGAGGGGGCCTCAACAACTAATGAAAAACTGTTTTTT.

The CDR3 here is CASRKDRGGEQYF. CDR3 DNA: TGTGCCAGCAGGAAGGACAGGGGAGGAGAGCAGTACTTC. The chain employs TRBV7-2 and TRBJ2-7, with 9 bases matching TRBD1. J gave up 7 bases and V 6 bases, and 7 bases lay outside the gene matches. CDR3 length equals 13 residues. CDR1 is SGHTA, CDR2 FQGNSA, per germline. Complete variable domain (other parts from reference TRBV7-2 and TRBJ2-7): GAGVSQSPSNKVTEKGKDVELRCDPISGHTALYWYRQSLGQGLEFLIYFQGNSAPDKSGLPSDRFSAERTGGSVSTLTIQRTQQEDSAVYLCASRKDRGGEQYFGPGTRLTVT.

The chain uses TRBV30 and TRBJ1-2, with unresolved D. V gave up 4 bases and J gave up 4 bases, with 10 bases separating them. The CDR3 sequence is 12 residues long. Per germline, CDR1 GTSNPN and CDR2 SVGIG (reference sequence). The CDR3: CAWMGGSYGYTF. The CDR3 coding sequence is TGTGCCTGGATGGGAGGATCCTATGGCTACACCTTC.

V is TRBV6-4 and J is TRBJ1-2; D might be TRBD1 (5 bases). Germline CDR1 MRHNA, CDR2 SNTAGT. CDR3 length equals 14 residues. Trimming stripped 6 bases from V and 2 bases from J, with 13 bases between. DNA for the CDR3: TGTGCCAGCAGGGTGACAGCTCAGAACTATGGCTACACCTTC. Translated: CASRVTAQNYGYTF.

V is TRBV15 and J is TRBJ1-2; TRBD1 is a possible D gene (5 bases). The CDR3 sequence is 14 residues long. Germline V gene lookup returns CDR1 LNHNV and CDR2 YYDKDF (reference sequence). Trimming took off 4 bases at V and 0 bases at J, with 9 bases between the two ends. Here the CDR3 DNA reads TGTGCCACCAGCACAGGGCAAGCTAACTATGGCTACACCTTC. This codes for CATSTGQANYGYTF.

This chain links TRBV6-2 or TRBV6-3 with TRBJ1-3, with a weak D call TRBD1 (6 bases). The V and J ends lost 6 bases and 0 bases respectively, with 15 bases between them. Germline CDR1 and CDR2: MNHEY and SVGEGT. The CDR3 extends over 16 amino acids. In DNA form, the CDR3 reads TGTGCCAGCAGCGACAGGCCGCCTTTCTCTGGAAACACCATATATTTT. It is translated as CASSDRPPFSGNTIYF.

The rearrangement links TRBV15 to TRBJ1-2; 8 positions agree with TRBD1. V lost 1 base and J lost 1; bases outside the gene matches: 14. The CDR3 has 19 amino acids. CDR1 and CDR2 from the germline V gene are LNHNV and YYDKDF (reference sequence). CDR3 sequence reads: CATSRGSETGGNHNYGYTF. CDR3 DNA: TGTGCCACCAGCAGAGGATCAGAAACAGGGGGGAACCATAACTATGGCTACACCTTC.

This sequence joins TRBV5-6 and TRBJ2-2, with 11 bases identical to TRBD2. The CDR3 has 17 residues. V lost 1 base, J lost 1 base, and 3 bases stayed unmatched. CDR1 is SGHDT and CDR2 is YYEEEE in the germline V gene. The CDR3 sequence: CASSLLAGGQNTGELFF. Here the CDR3 DNA reads TGTGCCAGCAGCTTGTTAGCGGGAGGGCAGAACACCGGGGAGCTGTTTTTT.

The chain employs TRBV9 and TRBJ2-1; D unclear. There are 12 residues in the CDR3. Per the germline V gene, CDR1 is SGDLS and CDR2 is YYNGEE. V lost 3 bases and J lost 7, with 8 bases in between. CDR3 bases: TGTGCCAGCAGCGCCCTCCTGAATGAGCAGTTCTTC. Encoded protein: CASSALLNEQFF.

This chain links TRBV10-1 with TRBJ2-1; 11 positions agree with TRBD2. The CDR3 has 16 amino acids. With V trimmed by 4 bases and J by 2 bases, 4 bases remained unmatched. Germline CDR1 reads WNHNN; CDR2 reads SYGVQD (reference sequence). For the CDR3, the DNA is TGCGCCAGCAGTGGATTAGCGGGAGGGGCCTACAATGAGCAGTTCTTC. It yields the protein CASSGLAGGAYNEQFF.

The chain links TRBV7-9 to TRBJ2-1; 13 bases are a match to TRBD2. CDR1 is SEHNR, CDR2 FQNEAQ, per germline (reference sequence). The CDR3 spans 18 residues. V was pared by 5 bases and J by 0 bases, with 7 bases of the junction left unmatched. This CDR3 is CASSPGLAGPRSYNEQFF. The CDR3 DNA follows: TGTGCCAGCAGCCCGGGACTAGCGGGACCCCGCTCCTACAATGAGCAGTTCTTC.

The chain recombines TRBV19 with TRBJ1-5; D is perhaps TRBD1 (6 bases). Trimming took 3 bases from V and 2 from J, leaving 17 bases between them. The CDR3 contains 17 residues. Per germline, CDR1 LNHDA and CDR2 SQIVND (reference sequence). As DNA, the CDR3 is TGTGCCAGTAGTATGTTTCGGGGGGCGCTTGGCAATCAGCCCCAGCATTTT. Translated: CASSMFRGALGNQPQHF.

The chain employs TRBV30 and TRBJ1-2, with a weak D call TRBD1 (5 bases). Trimming stripped 2 bases from V and 5 bases from J, with 21 bases between. The CDR3 totals 16 residues. Per the germline V gene, CDR1 is GTSNPN and CDR2 is SVGIG (reference sequence). CDR3 sequence (DNA): TGTGCCTGGAGTACGACAGCCTGGGGCCGCCTTTATGGCTACACCTTC. This encodes CAWSTTAWGRLYGYTF.

The V gene is TRBV19, the J gene TRBJ1-2, with 9 nucleotides matching TRBD1. The germline V gene has CDR1 LNHDA and CDR2 SQIVND (reference sequence). There are 13 residues in the CDR3. Trimming took 5 bases from V and 8 from J; bases not matched to a gene: 6. The CDR3 coding sequence is TGTGCCAGTAGTCGGGACAGGGAGGGGGGCTACACCTTC. Translation gives CASSRDREGGYTF.

V and J are TRBV6-1 and TRBJ1-1; the D is unclear. This CDR3 has 13 amino acids. Germline values: CDR1 MNHNS, CDR2 SASEGT. The germline V and J ends were trimmed by 3 bases and 5 bases, with 10 bases remaining between them. CDR3 sequence (DNA): TGTGCCAGCAGTGACGTCTTTAGAACTGAAGCTTTCTTT. Encoded protein: CASSDVFRTEAFF.

The chain couples TRBV7-8 to TRBJ2-1; 11 bases are shared with TRBD2. The CDR3 runs to 14 residues. Losses at the gene ends were 5 bases for V and 7 bases for J; bases not matched to a gene: 4. Germline CDR1 reads SGHVS; CDR2 reads FQNEAQ. This CDR3 is CASSPRLAGNEQFF. CDR3 in DNA: TGTGCCAGCAGCCCTCGACTAGCGGGGAATGAGCAGTTCTTC.

The chain is built from TRBV18 and TRBJ2-2; the D gene is possibly TRBD1 (5 bases). Germline loops: CDR1 KGHSH, CDR2 LQKENI. The germline V and J ends were trimmed by 0 bases and 4 bases, with 9 bases remaining between them. The CDR3 totals 15 residues. CDR3 nucleotide sequence: TGTGCCAGCTCACCACCAGGGGCTCCCACCGGGGAGCTGTTTTTT. It specifies CASSPPGAPTGELFF.